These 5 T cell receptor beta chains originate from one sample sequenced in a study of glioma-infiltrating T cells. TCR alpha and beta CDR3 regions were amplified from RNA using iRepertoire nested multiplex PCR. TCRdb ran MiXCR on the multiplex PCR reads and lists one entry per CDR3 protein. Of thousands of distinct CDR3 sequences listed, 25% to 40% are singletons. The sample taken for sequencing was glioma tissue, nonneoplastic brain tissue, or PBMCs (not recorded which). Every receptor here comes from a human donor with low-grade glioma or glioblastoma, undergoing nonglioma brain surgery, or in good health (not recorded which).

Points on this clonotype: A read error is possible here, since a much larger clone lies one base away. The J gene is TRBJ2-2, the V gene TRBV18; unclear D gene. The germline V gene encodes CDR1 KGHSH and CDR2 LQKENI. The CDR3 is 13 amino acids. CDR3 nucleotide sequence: TGTGCCAGCCCACCAATCACAACCGGGGAGCTGTTTTTT. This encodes CASPPITTGELFF.

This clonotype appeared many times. The CDR3 here is CASSPPDRGRRDTQYF. CDR3 DNA sequence: TGTGCCAGCTCACCACCGGACAGGGGGCGTAGAGATACGCAGTATTTT. J is TRBJ2-3 and V is TRBV18; 11 bases fit TRBD1. This CDR3 has 16 amino acids. The germline gives CDR1 KGHSH, CDR2 LQKENI. V trimming: 0 bases; J trimming: 5 bases; junction bases outside the gene matches: 4.

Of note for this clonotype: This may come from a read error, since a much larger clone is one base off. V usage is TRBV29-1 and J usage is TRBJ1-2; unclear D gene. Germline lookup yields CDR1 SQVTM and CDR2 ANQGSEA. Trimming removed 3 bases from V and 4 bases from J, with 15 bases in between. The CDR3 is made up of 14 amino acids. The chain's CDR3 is CSVDFPGPSYGYTF. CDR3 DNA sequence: TGCAGCGTTGATTTTCCGGGCCCTAGCTATGGCTACACCTTC.

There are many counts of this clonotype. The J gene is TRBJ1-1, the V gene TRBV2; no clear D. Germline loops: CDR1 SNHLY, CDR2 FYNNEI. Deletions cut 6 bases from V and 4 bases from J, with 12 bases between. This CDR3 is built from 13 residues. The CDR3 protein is CASRARETTEAFF. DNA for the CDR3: TGTGCCAGCAGGGCTAGGGAGACCACTGAAGCTTTCTTT.

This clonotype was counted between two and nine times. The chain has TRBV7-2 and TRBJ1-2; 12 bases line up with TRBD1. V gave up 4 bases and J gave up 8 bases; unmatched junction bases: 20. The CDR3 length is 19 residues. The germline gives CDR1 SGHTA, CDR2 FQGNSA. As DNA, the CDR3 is TGTGCCAGCAGCTCCAGGTGGCCCCCCCCGGGACAGGGGGCGCCCGGCTACACCTTC. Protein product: CASSSRWPPPGQGAPGYTF.